Sequencing of this T cell receptor beta chain was carried out in a study of blood T cell repertoires in COVID-19. About the research overall: Donors in the United States, Italy and Spain gave samples during acute or convalescent COVID-19. Sources were T cells, B-cell-depleted T cells, or PBMCs; the material itself was cDNA or gDNA.

Per the original methods: Reference gene primer amplification gave estimated nucleated cell counts. Sequencing used immunoSEQ multiplex PCR; TCRdb keeps in-frame clones, though not all of them. V and J calls and clone size are copied from that table; D and trimming were computed from the DNA. The sample comprises around 140,000 clones, 87% of which are singletons, and about 2.5% rests with the top ten. Germline loops: CDR1 MNHNS, CDR2 SASEGT. This CDR3 is 18 amino acids long. Trimming took 4 bases from V and 3 from J; bases not matched to a gene: 7. The sequence came from a man aged 50 to 59 with active COVID-19. The chain links TRBV6-1 to TRBJ2-1; 15 positions match TRBD2. The specimen sequenced was peripheral blood. The CDR3 sequence is CASSALRTSGGDYNEQFF. The DNA for the CDR3 is TGTGCCAGCAGTGCCCTTCGGACTAGCGGGGGGGACTACAATGAGCAGTTCTTC.